The 11 T cell receptor beta chains below all came from one sample that was sequenced in a study of shared T cell receptors in the human thymus. Some clones are missing from TCRdb's copy, which holds only in-frame ones; the method was immunoSEQ multiplex PCR. Of roughly 560,000 clones in the sample, around 78% were seen once. The sample was also reused in another study, on human thymus T cells.

The source material was thymocytes. These receptors originate from a boy less than two years old with a congenital heart defect.

This chain's CDR3 is CASSTLRGGSSYNEQFF. CDR3 coding DNA: TGTGCCAGTAGTACCCTCCGTGGGGGGAGCTCCTACAATGAGCAGTTCTTC. This chain links TRBV19 with TRBJ2-1; D perhaps matches TRBD2 (6 bases). The V and J ends lost 4 bases and 0 bases respectively, with 16 bases between them. Germline CDR1 reads LNHDA; CDR2 reads SQIVND (reference sequence). The CDR3 sequence is 17 residues long.

The rearrangement uses TRBV11-2 and TRBJ1-2; 9 nucleotides align to TRBD1. This CDR3 has 16 amino acids. Germline-derived CDR1 and CDR2 are SGHAT and FQNNGV. Losses at the gene ends were 4 bases for V and 6 bases for J; bases not matched to a gene: 12. CDR3 DNA: TGTGCCAGCAGCTCGCTGAAGGGGACAGGGTTGCATGGCTACACCTTC. This translates into CASSSLKGTGLHGYTF. The full variable domain, with the rest looked up from reference TRBV11-2 and TRBJ1-2, is EAGVAQSPRYKIIEKRQSVAFWCNPISGHATLYWYQQILGQGPKLLIQFQNNGVVDDSQLPKDRFSAERLKGVDSTLKIQPAKLEDSAVYLCASSSLKGTGLHGYTFGSGTRLTVV.

V usage is TRBV5-1 and J usage is TRBJ1-1; no reliable D call. The V end lost 6 bases, the J end lost 7 bases, and 16 bases lay between the germline ends. The CDR3 consists of 13 residues. Germline V gives CDR1 SGHRS, CDR2 YFSETQ. CDR3 in DNA: TGCGCCAGCACCTCCCAAAGCGGTTTTGAAGCTTTCTTT. Residues: CASTSQSGFEAFF.

The chain joins TRBV30 to TRBJ2-7; 7 bases are shared with TRBD2. The V gene's germline CDR1 is GTSNPN and CDR2 SVGIG (reference sequence). V lost 3 bases, J lost 1 base, and 9 bases stayed unmatched. The CDR3 extends over 15 amino acids. CDR3 residues: CAWSSGGGPSYEQYF. The DNA for the CDR3 is TGTGCCTGGAGCTCCGGCGGGGGTCCTTCCTACGAGCAGTACTTC.

The gene calls are TRBV9 and TRBJ2-7; 8 bases align to TRBD2. Germline loops: CDR1 SGDLS, CDR2 YYNGEE. There are 15 residues in the CDR3. Trimming removed 0 bases from V and 4 bases from J; junction bases left unmatched: 6. Written as DNA, the CDR3 is TGTGCCAGCAGCGTAGGGAGCGGGAGAGCTTACGAGCAGTACTTC. Translated: CASSVGSGRAYEQYF. Full variable domain (missing parts from reference TRBV9 and TRBJ2-7): DSGVTQTPKHLITATGQRVTLRCSPRSGDLSVYWYQQSLDQGLQFLIQYYNGEERAKGNILERFSAQQFPDLHSELNLSSLELGDSALYFCASSVGSGRAYEQYFGPGTRLTVT.

The J gene is TRBJ2-5, the V gene TRBV15, with a possible D match to TRBD1 (6 bases). Germline V gives CDR1 LNHNV, CDR2 YYDKDF (reference sequence). The CDR3 spans 17 residues. The germline V and J ends were trimmed by 0 bases and 5 bases, with 19 bases remaining between them. CDR3 in amino acids: CATSRDPLGQGKETQYF. CDR3 nucleotide sequence: TGTGCCACCAGCAGAGATCCTTTAGGGCAGGGGAAGGAGACCCAGTACTTC.

CDR3 amino acids: CATSRVAGGPQETQYF. The CDR3 DNA follows: TGTGCCACCAGCAGAGTTGCGGGAGGGCCCCAAGAGACCCAGTACTTC. This chain joins TRBV15 and TRBJ2-5, with 9 bases matching TRBD2. The germline V gene has CDR1 LNHNV and CDR2 YYDKDF (reference sequence). After removal of 1 base from V and 1 base from J, the junction contained 4 bases not matched to a gene. The CDR3 contains 16 residues. The full variable domain, in which reference TRBV15 and TRBJ2-5 provide the parts outside the CDR3, is DAMVIQNPRYQVTQFGKPVTLSCSQTLNHNVMYWYQQKSSQAPKLLFHYYDKDFNNEADTPDNFQSRRPNTSFCFLDIRSPGLGDTAMYLCATSRVAGGPQETQYFGPGTRLLVL.

The sample holds a few counts of this clone. V gene TRBV28 combines with J gene TRBJ2-3; a possible D gene is TRBD2 (5 bases). V lost 5 bases to trimming and J lost 0 bases, with 15 bases between them. The length of the CDR3 is 16 residues. Germline V gene data show CDR1 as MDHEN and CDR2 as SYDVKM. In nucleotides, the CDR3 is TGTGCCAGCAGTCCGGCTAGCATATGGAGCACAGATACGCAGTATTTT. Translating it yields CASSPASIWSTDTQYF. Based on the CDR3 plus reference TRBV28 and TRBJ2-3, the full variable domain is DVKVTQSSRYLVKRTGEKVFLECVQDMDHENMFWYRQDPGLGLRLIYFSYDVKMKEKGDIPEGYSVSREKKERFSLILESASTNQTSMYLCASSPASIWSTDTQYFGPGTRLTVL.

J is TRBJ1-1 and V is TRBV27, with 7 bases aligning to TRBD1. Germline V lookup: CDR1 MNHEY, CDR2 SMNVEV (reference sequence). This CDR3 region has 15 residues. V lost 8 bases to trimming and J lost 6 bases; unmatched junction nucleotides: 15. The CDR3 protein is CASLTDHRGEAEAFF. As DNA, the CDR3 is TGTGCCAGCCTAACTGACCACAGGGGTGAGGCTGAAGCTTTCTTT.

The chain couples TRBV4-3 to TRBJ2-7, with D perhaps matching TRBD2 (5 bases). Trimming shortened V by 4 bases and J by 0 bases, and 16 bases separated the two germline ends. The CDR3 covers 16 residues. Germline loops: CDR1 LGHNA, CDR2 YSLEER. CDR3 residues: CASSPSAAVGSYEQYF. CDR3 bases: TGCGCCAGCAGCCCCTCAGCGGCCGTGGGCTCCTACGAGCAGTACTTC.

The chain employs TRBV29-1 and TRBJ2-7; 8 bases match TRBD2. This CDR3 has 13 residues. Germline lookup yields CDR1 SQVTM and CDR2 ANQGSEA. V shed 4 bases, J shed 6 bases, and the junction held 8 bases outside the gene matches. CDR3 protein: CSVGAGAHLEQYF. As DNA, the CDR3 is TGCAGCGTTGGAGCGGGAGCCCACCTCGAGCAGTACTTC.